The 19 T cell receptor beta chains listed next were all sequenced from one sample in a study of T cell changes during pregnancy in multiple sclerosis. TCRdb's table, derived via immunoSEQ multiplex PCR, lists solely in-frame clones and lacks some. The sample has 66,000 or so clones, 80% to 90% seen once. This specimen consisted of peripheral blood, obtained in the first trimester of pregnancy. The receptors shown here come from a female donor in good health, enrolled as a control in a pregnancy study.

The CDR3 loop reads CASSVGPSSGTQYF. Here the CDR3 DNA reads TGTGCCAGCAGCGTAGGCCCTAGCTCCGGGACCCAGTACTTC. The chain carries TRBV9 and TRBJ2-5; TRBD2 is a possible D gene (5 bases). The ends were cut back, 0 bases at V and 7 bases at J, with 13 bases in the middle. The germline V gene encodes CDR1 SGDLS and CDR2 YYNGEE. CDR3 length: 14 residues.

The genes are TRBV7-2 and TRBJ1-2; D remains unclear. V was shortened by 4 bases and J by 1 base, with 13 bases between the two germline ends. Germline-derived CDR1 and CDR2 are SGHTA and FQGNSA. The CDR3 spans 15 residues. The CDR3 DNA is TGTGCCAGCAGCTCCTACGGGGTTCTTAACTATGGCTACACCTTC. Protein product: CASSSYGVLNYGYTF.

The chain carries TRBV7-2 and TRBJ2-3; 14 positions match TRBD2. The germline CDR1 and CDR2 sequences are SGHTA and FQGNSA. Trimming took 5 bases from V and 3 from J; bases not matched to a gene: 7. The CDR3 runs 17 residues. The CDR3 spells CASSPRLAGGWTDTQYF. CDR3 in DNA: TGTGCCAGCAGCCCGAGACTAGCGGGGGGGTGGACAGATACGCAGTATTTT.

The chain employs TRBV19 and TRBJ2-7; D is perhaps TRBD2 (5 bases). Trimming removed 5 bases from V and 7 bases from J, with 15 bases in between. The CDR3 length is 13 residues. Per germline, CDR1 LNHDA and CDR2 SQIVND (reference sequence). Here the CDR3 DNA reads TGTGCCAGTAGTCGGGTTCGGGATGGTGAGCAGTACTTC. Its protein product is CASSRVRDGEQYF.

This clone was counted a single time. The CDR3 reads CASSPKTYSGNTIYF. In nucleotides, the CDR3 is TGTGCCAGCAGCCCCAAGACTTACTCTGGAAACACCATATATTTT. The gene calls are TRBV7-2 and TRBJ1-3; D gene ambiguous. V shed 5 bases and J shed 0 bases, with 11 bases lying between them. There are 15 residues in the CDR3. Germline V gene data show CDR1 as SGHTA and CDR2 as FQGNSA.

DNA of the CDR3: TGTGCCAGCAGCTTCGACGGGGCAGATACGCAGTATTTT. This sequence encodes CASSFDGADTQYF. The rearrangement links TRBV7-9 to TRBJ2-3, with a possible D match to TRBD2 (5 bases). Germline V gene lookup returns CDR1 SEHNR and CDR2 FQNEAQ (reference sequence). V dropped 3 bases and J dropped 4 bases, with 8 bases sitting between them. The CDR3 has 13 amino acids.

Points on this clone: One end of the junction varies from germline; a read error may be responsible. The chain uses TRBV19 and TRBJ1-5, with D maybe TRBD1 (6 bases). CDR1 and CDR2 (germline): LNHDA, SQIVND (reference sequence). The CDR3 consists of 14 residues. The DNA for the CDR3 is TGTGCAAGTAGTTCAGGGGAGCACAATCAGCCCCAGCATTTT. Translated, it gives CASSSGEHNQPQHF. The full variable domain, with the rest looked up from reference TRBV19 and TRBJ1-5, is DGGITQSPKYLFRKEGQNVTLSCEQNLNHDAMYWYRQDPGQGLRLIYYSQIVNDFQKGDIAEGYSVSREKKESFPLTVTSAQKNPTAFYLCASSSGEHNQPQHFGDGTRLSIL.

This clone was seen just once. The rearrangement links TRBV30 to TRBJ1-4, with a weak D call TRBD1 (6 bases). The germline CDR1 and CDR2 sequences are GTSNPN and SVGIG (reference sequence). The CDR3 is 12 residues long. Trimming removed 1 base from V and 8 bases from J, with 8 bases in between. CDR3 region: CAWSGDREKLFF. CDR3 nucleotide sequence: TGTGCCTGGAGTGGTGACAGGGAAAAACTGTTTTTT.

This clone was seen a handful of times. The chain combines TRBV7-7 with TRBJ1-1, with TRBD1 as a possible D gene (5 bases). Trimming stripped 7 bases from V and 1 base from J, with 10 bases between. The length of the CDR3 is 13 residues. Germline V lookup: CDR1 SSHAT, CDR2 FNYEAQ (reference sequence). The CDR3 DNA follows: TGTGCCAGCAAATTACAGGAGAACACTGAAGCTTTCTTT. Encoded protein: CASKLQENTEAFF.

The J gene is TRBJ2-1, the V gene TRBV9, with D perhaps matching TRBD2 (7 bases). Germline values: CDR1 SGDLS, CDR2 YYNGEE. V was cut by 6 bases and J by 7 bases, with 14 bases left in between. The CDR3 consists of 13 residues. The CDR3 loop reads CASNPGGRNEQFF. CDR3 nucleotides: TGTGCCAGCAACCCGGGGGGCAGAAATGAGCAGTTCTTC.

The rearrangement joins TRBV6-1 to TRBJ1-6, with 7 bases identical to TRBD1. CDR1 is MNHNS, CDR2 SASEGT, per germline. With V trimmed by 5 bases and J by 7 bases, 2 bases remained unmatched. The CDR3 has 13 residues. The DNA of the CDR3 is TGTGCCAGCAGTCTACAGGGGAATTCACCCCTCCACTTT. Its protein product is CASSLQGNSPLHF.

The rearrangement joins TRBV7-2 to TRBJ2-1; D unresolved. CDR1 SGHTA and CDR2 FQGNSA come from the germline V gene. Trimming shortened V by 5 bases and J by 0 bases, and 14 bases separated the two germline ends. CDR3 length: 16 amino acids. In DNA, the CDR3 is TGTGCCAGCAGCCCGCGCGGTACGGGCTCCTACAATGAGCAGTTCTTC. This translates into CASSPRGTGSYNEQFF.

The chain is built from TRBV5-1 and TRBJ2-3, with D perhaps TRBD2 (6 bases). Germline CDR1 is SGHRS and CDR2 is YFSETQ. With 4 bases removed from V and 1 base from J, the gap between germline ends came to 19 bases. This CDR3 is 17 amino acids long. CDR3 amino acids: CASSGQRSGEGTDTQYF. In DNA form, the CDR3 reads TGCGCCAGCAGCGGCCAGCGATCGGGGGAGGGCACAGATACGCAGTATTTT.

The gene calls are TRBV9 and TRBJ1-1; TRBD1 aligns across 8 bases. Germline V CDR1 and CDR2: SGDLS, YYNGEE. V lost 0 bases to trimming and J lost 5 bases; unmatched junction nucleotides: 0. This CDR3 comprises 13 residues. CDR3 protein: CASSVGTGTEAFF. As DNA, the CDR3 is TGTGCCAGCAGCGTAGGGACAGGGACTGAAGCTTTCTTT.

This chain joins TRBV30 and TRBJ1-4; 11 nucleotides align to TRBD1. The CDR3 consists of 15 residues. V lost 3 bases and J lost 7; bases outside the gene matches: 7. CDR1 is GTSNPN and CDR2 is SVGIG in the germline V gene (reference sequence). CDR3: CAWRQSGTGGEKLFF. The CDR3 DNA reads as TGTGCCTGGAGACAATCCGGGACAGGGGGTGAAAAACTGTTTTTT.

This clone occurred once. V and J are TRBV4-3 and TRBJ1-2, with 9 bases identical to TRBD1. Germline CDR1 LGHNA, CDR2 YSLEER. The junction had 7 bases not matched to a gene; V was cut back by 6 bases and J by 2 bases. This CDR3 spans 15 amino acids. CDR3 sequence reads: CASSSNRGLNYGYTF. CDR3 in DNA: TGCGCCAGCAGTTCAAACAGGGGGCTAAACTATGGCTACACCTTC.

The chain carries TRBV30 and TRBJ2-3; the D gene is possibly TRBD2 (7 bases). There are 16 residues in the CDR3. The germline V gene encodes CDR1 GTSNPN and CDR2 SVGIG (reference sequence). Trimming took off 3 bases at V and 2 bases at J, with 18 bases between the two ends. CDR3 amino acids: CAWRRGGRRFTDTQYF. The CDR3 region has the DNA TGTGCCTGGAGGAGGGGGGGACGTAGGTTCACAGATACGCAGTATTTT.

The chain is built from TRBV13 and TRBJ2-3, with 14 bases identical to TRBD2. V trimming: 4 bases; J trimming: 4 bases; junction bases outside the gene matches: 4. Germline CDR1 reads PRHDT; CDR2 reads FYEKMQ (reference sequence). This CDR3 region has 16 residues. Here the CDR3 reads CASSSGLAGVADTQYF. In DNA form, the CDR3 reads TGTGCCAGCAGCTCGGGACTAGCGGGGGTAGCAGATACGCAGTATTTT.

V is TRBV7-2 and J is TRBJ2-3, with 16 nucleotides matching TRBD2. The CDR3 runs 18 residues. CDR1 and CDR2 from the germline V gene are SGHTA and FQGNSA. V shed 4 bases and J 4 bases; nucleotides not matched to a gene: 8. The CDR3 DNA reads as TGTGCCAGCAGCTCAAGGGGACTAGCGGGGGGGCCGTCAGATACGCAGTATTTT. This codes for CASSSRGLAGGPSDTQYF.